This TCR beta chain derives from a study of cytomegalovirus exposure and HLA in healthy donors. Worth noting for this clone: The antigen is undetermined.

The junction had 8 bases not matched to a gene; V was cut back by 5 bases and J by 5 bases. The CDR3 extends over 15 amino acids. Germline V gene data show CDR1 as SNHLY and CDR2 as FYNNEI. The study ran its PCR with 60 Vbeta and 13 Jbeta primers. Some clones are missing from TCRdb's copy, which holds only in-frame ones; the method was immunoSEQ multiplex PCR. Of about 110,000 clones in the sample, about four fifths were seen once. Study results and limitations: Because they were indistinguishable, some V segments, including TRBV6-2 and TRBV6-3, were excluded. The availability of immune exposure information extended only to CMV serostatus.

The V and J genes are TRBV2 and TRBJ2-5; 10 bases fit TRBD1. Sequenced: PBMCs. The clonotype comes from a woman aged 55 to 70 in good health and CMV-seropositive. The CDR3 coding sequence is TGTGCCAGCAGTAAGAGACAGGGGGCGTATGAGACCCAGTACTTC. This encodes CASSKRQGAYETQYF. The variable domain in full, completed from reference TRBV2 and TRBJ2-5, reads EPEVTQTPSHQVTQMGQEVILRCVPISNHLYFYWYRQILGQKVEFLVSFYNNEISEKSEIFDDQFSVERPDGSNFTLKIRSTKLEDSAMYFCASSKRQGAYETQYFGPGTRLLVL.